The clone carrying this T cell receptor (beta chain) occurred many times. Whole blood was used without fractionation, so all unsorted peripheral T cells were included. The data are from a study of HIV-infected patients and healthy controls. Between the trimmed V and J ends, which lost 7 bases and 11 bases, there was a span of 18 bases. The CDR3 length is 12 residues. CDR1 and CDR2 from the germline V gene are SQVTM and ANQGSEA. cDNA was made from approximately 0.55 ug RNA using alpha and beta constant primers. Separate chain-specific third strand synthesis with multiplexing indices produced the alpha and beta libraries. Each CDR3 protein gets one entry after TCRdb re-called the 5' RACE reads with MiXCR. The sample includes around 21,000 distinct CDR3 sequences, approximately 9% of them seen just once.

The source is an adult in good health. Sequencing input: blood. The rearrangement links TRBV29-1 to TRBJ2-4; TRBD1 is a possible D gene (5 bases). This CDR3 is CSAGSYEGVQYF. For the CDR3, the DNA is TGCAGCGCTGGCAGCTACGAAGGGGTTCAGTACTTC.